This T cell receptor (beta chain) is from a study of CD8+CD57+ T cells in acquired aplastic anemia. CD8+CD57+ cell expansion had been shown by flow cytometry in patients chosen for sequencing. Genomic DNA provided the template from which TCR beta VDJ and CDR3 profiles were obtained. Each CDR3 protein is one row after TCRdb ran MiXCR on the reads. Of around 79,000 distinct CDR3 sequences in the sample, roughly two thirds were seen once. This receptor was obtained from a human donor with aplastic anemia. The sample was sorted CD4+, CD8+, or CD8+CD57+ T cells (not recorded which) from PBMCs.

CDR3 in amino acids: CATRGEGLSSYNEQFF. The CDR3 DNA reads TGTGCCACCAGGGGGGAAGGACTTAGCTCCTACAATGAGCAGTTCTTC. The J gene is TRBJ2-1, the V gene TRBV15; D is tentatively TRBD1 or TRBD2 (5 bases each). The germline V and J ends were trimmed by 6 bases and 0 bases, with 15 bases remaining between them. In germline, CDR1 is LNHNV, CDR2 YYDKDF (reference sequence). There are 16 residues in the CDR3.